This note documents a single TCR beta chain sequence. Trimming removed 4 bases at V and 0 bases at J, with 10 bases between. The length of the CDR3 is 14 residues. CDR1 and CDR2 from the germline V gene are SGHRS and YFSETQ. The data were obtained in a study of T cells in tumors after PD-1 blockade. This table comes from immunoSEQ multiplex PCR, and its TCRdb copy is limited to in-frame clones, with some not included. The table has about 34,000 clones, 73% seen once; the top ten hold around two fifths. The material sequenced was PBMCs, taken after anti-PD-1 treatment. The chain joins TRBV5-1 to TRBJ1-2; D possibly corresponds to TRBD1 (5 bases). The receptor was derived from a human donor with basal cell carcinoma. CDR3 nucleotide sequence: TGCGCCAGCAGCCCTGGACAATCTAACTATGGCTACACCTTC. This gives the protein CASSPGQSNYGYTF.